One and the same sample provided the 16 T cell receptor beta chains below, sequenced in a study of response to subunit inactivated influenza vaccine listed by TCRdb under 2018. The protocol used for the library was RT-PCR. The sequencer was an Illumina HiSeq 2500. TCRdb handled the public reads itself, with Q25 trimming in fastp and clone calling in MiXCR, and kept productive beta chains. Every CDR3 protein is listed once, alongside the most common genes and DNA of its rows. Counted in this sample were approximately 520,000 distinct CDR3 sequences; approximately 16% of them appeared once. The ten largest account for approximately 3% of the sample. The material sequenced was CD4+ T cells sorted from PBMCs, taken about 23 months after vaccination. These receptors were collected from a man aged 50-75 years who received an inactivated influenza vaccine. Donor details come from another sample of the same person, matched by shared clones.

The J gene is TRBJ1-1, the V gene TRBV4-1; no clear D. This CDR3 has 16 residues. The germline gives CDR1 MGHRA, CDR2 YSYEKL. V was pared by 3 bases and J by 2 bases, with 16 bases between. The CDR3 sequence: CASSHSPQTPNTEAFF. DNA of the CDR3: TGCGCCAGCAGCCACTCCCCGCAGACTCCTAACACTGAAGCTTTCTTT.

This chain links TRBV25-1 with TRBJ1-2, with 7 bases matching TRBD1. The CDR3 length is 14 residues. CDR1 MGHDK and CDR2 SYGVNS come from the germline V gene. Trimming removed 5 bases from V and 13 bases from J; junction bases left unmatched: 16. The CDR3 coding sequence is TGTGCCAGCAGTCCCCAGGACAGGTCGGTGGCTGGCACCTTC. Translation gives CASSPQDRSVAGTF.

This clonotype was found a few times. The V and J genes are TRBV4-2 and TRBJ2-7; possibly TRBD1 for D (6 bases). V was clipped by 4 bases and J by 3 bases, with 16 bases between them. The CDR3 loop spans 15 amino acids. Germline V gene lookup returns CDR1 LGHNA and CDR2 YNFKEQ. In DNA form, the CDR3 reads TGTGCCAGCAGCCCCAATCTAAAACAGGGCTACGAGCAGTACTTC. Translated, it gives CASSPNLKQGYEQYF.

Only a few counts were recorded for this clonotype. The rearrangement uses TRBV6-1 and TRBJ2-7; D may be TRBD1 or TRBD2 (5 bases each). The CDR3 is 14 residues long. Germline loops: CDR1 MNHNS, CDR2 SASEGT. V gave up 6 bases and J gave up 3 bases, with 15 bases separating them. This chain's CDR3 is CASRTGTEGYEQYF. In DNA, the CDR3 is TGTGCCAGCAGGACCGGGACCGAAGGCTACGAGCAGTACTTC.

This clonotype appeared a few times. This chain uses TRBV20-1 with TRBJ2-7; D gene uncertain. The CDR3 has 12 amino acids. V was shortened by 3 bases and J by 5 bases, with 11 bases between the two germline ends. The germline V gene has CDR1 DFQATT and CDR2 SNEGSKA (reference sequence). Here the CDR3 DNA reads TGCAGTGCTAGCGCTGCGGCGGACGAGCAGTACTTC. Translation gives CSASAAADEQYF.

The V gene is TRBV6-2 or TRBV6-3, the J gene TRBJ1-2; D gene uncertain. Trimming removed 7 bases at V and 2 bases at J, with 8 bases between. Germline values: CDR1 MNHEY, CDR2 SVGEGT. This CDR3 region has 12 residues. CDR3 in DNA: TGTGCCAGCACCGGGAAGAACTATGGCTACACCTTC. Translated, it gives CASTGKNYGYTF.

The rearrangement uses TRBV7-9 and TRBJ2-7; 8 positions agree with TRBD1. This CDR3 comprises 14 residues. With 2 bases clipped from V and 4 bases from J, the junction kept 4 bases outside the gene matches. CDR1 is SEHNR and CDR2 is FQNEAQ in the germline V gene (reference sequence). CDR3 amino acids: CASSLHGTGYEQYF. CDR3 nucleotide sequence: TGTGCCAGCAGCTTACACGGGACAGGATACGAGCAGTACTTC.

CDR3 bases: TGTGCCAGCAGCGTAGCGGCTTCCCGACCGGGAGAGCAGTACTTC. It is translated as CASSVAASRPGEQYF. This chain joins TRBV9 and TRBJ2-7; possible D gene TRBD2, 5 bases. CDR1 and CDR2 from the germline V gene are SGDLS and YYNGEE. The CDR3 runs to 15 residues. Deletions cut 0 bases from V and 7 bases from J, with 17 bases between.

The gene calls are TRBV7-2 and TRBJ1-5; D might be TRBD1 (5 bases). Germline CDR1 reads SGHTA; CDR2 reads FQGNSA. This CDR3 is 15 amino acids long. With 2 bases removed from V and 3 bases from J, the gap between germline ends came to 11 bases. In DNA form, the CDR3 reads TGTGCCAGCAGCTTATTGGGAGGGGTCAATCAGCCCCAGCATTTT. As protein: CASSLLGGVNQPQHF.

The chain has TRBV10-3 and TRBJ1-5; D is ambiguous. V was cut by 5 bases and J by 0 bases, with 8 bases left in between. The germline CDR1 and CDR2 sequences are ENHRY and SYGVKD. The CDR3 length is 14 residues. CDR3: CAISRENSNQPQHF. The DNA of the CDR3 is TGTGCCATCAGTAGGGAAAATAGCAATCAGCCCCAGCATTTT.

This clonotype came up a few times. This chain uses TRBV4-2 with TRBJ2-3; D is ambiguous. V lost 0 bases and J 6 bases, leaving 10 bases between the germline ends. This CDR3 region has 14 residues. From germline, CDR1 is LGHNA and CDR2 YNFKEQ. CDR3 sequence: CASSQDLPRDTQYF. CDR3 sequence (DNA): TGTGCCAGCAGCCAAGATCTCCCACGGGATACGCAGTATTTT.

This chain links TRBV12-3 or TRBV12-4 with TRBJ2-5; 10 bases are shared with TRBD1. The CDR3 is 14 residues long. With 5 bases clipped from V and 5 bases from J, the junction kept 5 bases outside the gene matches. The CDR3 region is CASSRQGARETQYF. CDR3 bases: TGTGCCAGCAGTCGACAGGGGGCGCGGGAGACCCAGTACTTC.

The chain couples TRBV12-3 or TRBV12-4 to TRBJ1-5; TRBD1 aligns across 7 bases. The J segment lost 0 bases and the V segment lost 5 bases, leaving 4 bases of the junction unmatched. The CDR3 spans 15 residues. Here the CDR3 DNA reads TGTGCCAGCAGTGGACAGGCGAATAGCAATCAGCCCCAGCATTTT. Translation: CASSGQANSNQPQHF.

This clonotype was found a few times. The chain recombines TRBV5-1 with TRBJ2-5; D not resolved. Germline V lookup: CDR1 SGHRS, CDR2 YFSETQ. The CDR3 is 14 residues long. Trimming took 1 base from V and 3 from J, leaving 10 bases between them. The CDR3 DNA is TGCGCCAGCAGCTTGAGTTCAGGTGAAGAGACCCAGTACTTC. Amino acids: CASSLSSGEETQYF.

Turning to this clonotype: A much more abundant neighbour one base away suggests this may be a read error. V gene TRBV20-1 combines with J gene TRBJ2-1, with TRBD2 matching 8 bases. CDR1 DFQATT and CDR2 SNEGSKA come from the germline V gene (reference sequence). CDR3 length: 14 amino acids. The CDR3 DNA is TGCAGTGCTAGAGTCCAGCGGGAGAACAATGAGCAGTGCTTC. It specifies CSARVQRENNEQCF.

The J gene is TRBJ2-7, the V gene TRBV9; TRBD2 matches at 12 bases. With 3 bases clipped from V and 5 bases from J, the junction kept 6 bases outside the gene matches. This CDR3 comprises 15 residues. Germline CDR1 reads SGDLS; CDR2 reads YYNGEE. The CDR3 nucleotides are TGTGCCAGCAGCGCGACTAGCGGGAGTTACGACGAGCAGTACTTC. Amino acid sequence: CASSATSGSYDEQYF.